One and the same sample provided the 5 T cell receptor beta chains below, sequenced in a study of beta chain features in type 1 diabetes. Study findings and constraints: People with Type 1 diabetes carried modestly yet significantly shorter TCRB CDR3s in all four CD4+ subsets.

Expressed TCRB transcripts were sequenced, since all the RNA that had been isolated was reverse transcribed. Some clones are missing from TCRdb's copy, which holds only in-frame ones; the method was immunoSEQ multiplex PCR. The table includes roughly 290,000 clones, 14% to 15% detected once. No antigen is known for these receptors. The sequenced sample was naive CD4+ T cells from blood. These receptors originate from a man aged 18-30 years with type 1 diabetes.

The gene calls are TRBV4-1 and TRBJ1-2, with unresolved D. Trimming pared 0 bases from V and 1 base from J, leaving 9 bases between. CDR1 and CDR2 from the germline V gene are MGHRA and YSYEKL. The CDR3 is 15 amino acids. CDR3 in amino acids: CASSQDQNLNYGYTF. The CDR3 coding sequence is TGCGCCAGCAGCCAAGATCAGAACCTTAACTATGGCTACACCTTC.

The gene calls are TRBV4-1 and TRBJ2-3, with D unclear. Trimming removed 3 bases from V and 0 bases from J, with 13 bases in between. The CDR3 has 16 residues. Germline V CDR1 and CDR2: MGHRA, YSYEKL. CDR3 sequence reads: CASSHGGAGSTDTQYF. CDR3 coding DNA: TGCGCCAGCAGCCATGGCGGTGCCGGGAGCACAGATACGCAGTATTTT.

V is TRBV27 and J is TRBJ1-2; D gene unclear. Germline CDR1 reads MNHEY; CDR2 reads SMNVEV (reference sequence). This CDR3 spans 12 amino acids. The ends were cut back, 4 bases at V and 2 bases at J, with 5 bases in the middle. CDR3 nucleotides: TGTGCCAGCAGTTCAAGCAACTATGGCTACACCTTC. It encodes CASSSSNYGYTF.

In DNA form, the CDR3 reads TGCGCCAGCAGCGGCGGCTTTCCGGAGGCCTACGAGCAGTACTTC. Translated, it gives CASSGGFPEAYEQYF. The J gene is TRBJ2-7, the V gene TRBV5-1, with a tentative D call TRBD2 (5 bases). The CDR3 length is 15 residues. V lost 4 bases to trimming and J lost 2 bases, with 16 bases between them. Germline V gives CDR1 SGHRS, CDR2 YFSETQ. Looking up the rest from reference TRBV5-1 and TRBJ2-7 gives the full variable domain: KAGVTQTPRYLIKTRGQQVTLSCSPISGHRSVSWYQQTPGQGLQFLFEYFSETQRNKGNFPGRFSGRQFSNSRSEMNVSTLELGDSALYLCASSGGFPEAYEQYFGPGTRLTVT.

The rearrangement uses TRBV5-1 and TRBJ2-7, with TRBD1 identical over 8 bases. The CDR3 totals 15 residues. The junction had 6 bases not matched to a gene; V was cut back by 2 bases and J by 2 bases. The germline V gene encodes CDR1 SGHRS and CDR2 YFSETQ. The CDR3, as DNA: TGCGCCAGCAGCTTCGGGACAGGTGGGCCCTACGAGCAGTACTTC. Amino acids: CASSFGTGGPYEQYF.